The 18 T cell receptor beta chains given below trace back to one sample, sequenced in a study of read filtering for tumor transcriptome and immune sequencing. This library used about 360 ng RNA and molecular barcoded adaptors spanning alpha/delta and beta/gamma chains. Using its own MiXCR run on the reads, TCRdb lists one record per CDR3 protein. The profile shows 85,000 or so distinct CDR3 sequences, approximately 13% of them singletons. The material sequenced was a population of CD138-negative cells sorted from bone marrow. Receptors originate from a donor older than 35 with multiple myeloma.

The sample holds many counts of this clonotype. The V call is TRBV25-1, the J call TRBJ2-7, with TRBD2 matching 14 bases. This CDR3 has 21 amino acids. Trimming removed 8 bases from V and 1 base from J; junction bases left unmatched: 22. Germline V gene sequence: CDR1 MGHDK, CDR2 SYGVNS. The CDR3 bases are TGTGCCAGCTGGGGACAGGACCTCACCGGGACTAGCGGGAGAGGGTCCTACGAGCAGTACTTC. Amino acids: CASWGQDLTGTSGRGSYEQYF.

This clonotype was picked up many times. The chain has TRBV6-5 and TRBJ2-1, with TRBD2 as a possible D gene (5 bases). With 3 bases removed from V and 8 bases from J, the gap between germline ends came to 8 bases. Germline assignment: CDR1 MNHEY and CDR2 SVGAGI. This CDR3 is built from 12 residues. CDR3 nucleotides: TGTGCCAGCAGTTATCGGGAAGATGAGCAGTTCTTC. This translates into CASSYREDEQFF.

This clonotype came up a few times. With a much larger clone just one base away, this may be a read error. The rearrangement links TRBV7-3 to TRBJ2-1; D not certain. CDR3 length: 14 amino acids. The germline gives CDR1 SGHTA, CDR2 FQGTGA. V shed 3 bases and J shed 12 bases, with 18 bases lying between them. The CDR3 protein is CASSLSSFFTVQFF. The CDR3 coding sequence is TGTGCCAGCAGCTTGAGTTCATTTTTTACTGTGCAGTTCTTC.

This clonotype was picked up a small number of times. Just one base apart from a much larger clone, this may be a read error. The V call is TRBV5-5, the J call TRBJ1-2, with a weak D call TRBD1 (6 bases). This CDR3 comprises 14 residues. CDR1 is SGHKS and CDR2 is YYEKEE in the germline V gene (reference sequence). CDR3 residues: CASSPTGGTYRYTF. In DNA form, the CDR3 reads TGTGCCAGCAGCCCGACAGGCGGAACCTATCGCTACACCTTC.

As to this clonotype: A much larger clone differs by one base, so this may be a read error. The rearrangement joins TRBV7-9 to TRBJ2-1; no reliable D call. The germline V gene has CDR1 SEHNR and CDR2 FQNEAQ (reference sequence). This CDR3 has 13 amino acids. The CDR3 nucleotides are TGTGCCAGCAGCCCCTGGTCCTACAATGGGCAGTTCTTC. It is translated as CASSPWSYNGQFF.

This clonotype was seen many times. The rearrangement links TRBV5-1 to TRBJ2-3, with D unclear. V was shortened by 6 bases and J by 2 bases, with 13 bases between the two germline ends. CDR1 SGHRS and CDR2 YFSETQ come from the germline V gene. The CDR3 is 14 amino acids. The CDR3 DNA reads as TGCGCCAGCACAACGGGCGCTCCCACAGATACGCAGTATTTT. Translation gives CASTTGAPTDTQYF.

The genes are TRBV27 and TRBJ1-5; D is unclear. V gave up 3 bases and J gave up 3 bases, with 9 bases separating them. Germline values: CDR1 MNHEY, CDR2 SMNVEV (reference sequence). This CDR3 region has 14 residues. The DNA for the CDR3 is TGTGCCAGCAGTTTGTGGGGATTCAATCAGCCCCAGCATTTT. Its translation: CASSLWGFNQPQHF.

In its sample, this clonotype was seen a few times. Possible read error: a much larger clone is one base away. The chain combines TRBV20-1 with TRBJ2-5; TRBD2 aligns across 9 bases. Trimming cost V 5 bases and J 5 bases; bases outside gene matches: 9. Looked up from germline, CDR1 is DFQATT and CDR2 is SNEGSKA (reference sequence). This CDR3 comprises 14 residues. The CDR3 region has the DNA TGCAGTGCTGACGCGCGGGGGGGCGGGGAGACCCAGTACTTC. Its translation is CSADARGGGETQYF.

This clonotype was detected ten times or more. The CDR3 loop is CASSFGGFALYGYTF. Written as DNA, the CDR3 is TGTGCCAGCAGTTTCGGGGGATTCGCCCTTTATGGCTACACCTTC. The chain uses TRBV12-3 or TRBV12-4 and TRBJ1-2; a weak D match, TRBD1 (5 bases). The CDR3 contains 15 residues. With 3 bases removed from V and 5 bases from J, the gap between germline ends came to 16 bases.

As to this clonotype: This sequence may be a read error, since a much larger clone differs from it by one base. As the CDR3 is not closed by the conserved phenylalanine or tryptophan, this likely results from a read error. The V gene is TRBV5-1, the J gene TRBJ1-1; 7 nucleotides match TRBD1. The CDR3 length is 14 residues. Germline trimming cut 4 bases from V and 2 bases from J; bases unmatched to any gene: 5. Germline loops: CDR1 SGHRS, CDR2 YFSETQ. In nucleotides, the CDR3 is TGCGCCAGCAGCATTACAGGGGCTAACACTGAAGCTTTCCTT. It yields the protein CASSITGANTEAFL.

This clonotype was detected ten times or more. The gene calls are TRBV28 and TRBJ2-7, with 8 positions matching TRBD1. Trimming removed 5 bases from V and 4 bases from J; junction bases left unmatched: 10. The germline CDR1 and CDR2 sequences are MDHEN and SYDVKM. This CDR3 has 15 amino acids. The CDR3 sequence: CASSPPTGGPYEQYF. The DNA of the CDR3 is TGTGCCAGCAGTCCGCCCACAGGGGGGCCTTACGAGCAGTACTTC.

This clonotype was seen a handful of times. The chain recombines TRBV29-1 with TRBJ2-1; 9 positions match TRBD2. V lost 5 bases, J lost 8 bases, and 7 bases stayed unmatched. CDR3 length: 13 residues. The germline gives CDR1 SQVTM, CDR2 ANQGSEA. The CDR3 nucleotides read TGCAGCGTTCTAGCGGGAAGGATGGATGAGCAGTTCTTC. Translating it yields CSVLAGRMDEQFF.

Many counts were recorded for this clonotype. This chain uses TRBV6-5 with TRBJ2-3; TRBD2 matches at 7 bases. The CDR3 is 14 amino acids. Germline V gives CDR1 MNHEY, CDR2 SVGAGI. With 6 bases clipped from V and 4 bases from J, the junction kept 7 bases outside the gene matches. CDR3 protein: CASRVPGGADTQYF. In DNA, the CDR3 is TGTGCCAGCAGGGTCCCTGGGGGGGCAGATACGCAGTATTTT.

This clonotype came up many times. The chain combines TRBV6-2 or TRBV6-3 with TRBJ1-5, with 9 nucleotides matching TRBD1. The trim removed 6 bases at V and 4 bases at J, leaving 7 bases unmatched. The V gene's germline CDR1 is MNHEY and CDR2 SVGEGT. There are 15 residues in the CDR3. The chain's CDR3 is CASRPGTGNNQPQHF. The CDR3 region has the DNA TGTGCCAGCAGACCCGGGACAGGGAATAATCAGCCCCAGCATTTT.

The sample holds many counts of this clonotype. This chain connects TRBV7-2 to TRBJ2-1; D not certain. Germline-derived CDR1 and CDR2 are SGHTA and FQGNSA. Trimming pared 2 bases from V and 1 base from J, leaving 9 bases between. The CDR3 length is 15 residues. CDR3: CASSLYSASYNEQFF. DNA of the CDR3: TGTGCCAGCAGCTTATATTCAGCGTCCTACAATGAGCAGTTCTTC.

This clonotype was detected a few times. The genes are TRBV30 and TRBJ1-3; no definite D call. The CDR3 loop spans 14 amino acids. Deletions cut 4 bases from V and 0 bases from J, with 10 bases between. Germline V gene sequence: CDR1 GTSNPN, CDR2 SVGIG (reference sequence). The chain's CDR3 is CAWTHLTSGNTIYF. The CDR3, as DNA: TGTGCCTGGACCCACCTAACCTCTGGAAACACCATATATTTT.

This clonotype was seen ten or more times. The chain combines TRBV11-2 with TRBJ2-2; D not resolved. CDR1 and CDR2 from the germline V gene are SGHAT and FQNNGV. CDR3 length: 13 residues. With 0 bases removed from V and 6 bases from J, the gap between germline ends came to 5 bases. The CDR3 sequence: CASSLDGSGELFF. The CDR3 nucleotides read TGTGCCAGCAGCTTAGATGGGTCCGGGGAGCTGTTTTTT.

A note on this clonotype: One junction end does not reproduce the germline sequence, and a read error may be involved. The V gene is TRBV7-8, the J gene TRBJ2-2, with D possibly being TRBD1 (6 bases). This CDR3 has 13 residues. The V gene's germline CDR1 is SGHVS and CDR2 FQNEAQ. The CDR3 DNA sequence: TGTGCCAGCAGCCACGGGACAACTGGGGTGCTGTTTTTT. Its protein is CASSHGTTGVLFF.